One and the same sample provided the 6 T cell receptor beta chains below, sequenced in a study of blood T cell repertoires in COVID-19. Using immunoSEQ multiplex PCR, the repertoire was profiled, and TCRdb retains in-frame clones only, with some absent. The sample carries approximately 19,000 clones, about 88% recorded once. Sequenced sample: peripheral blood. These receptors all come from a human donor in a cohort sampled during active COVID-19.

This chain connects TRBV5-1 to TRBJ1-6; 12 bases are a match to TRBD1. From germline, CDR1 is SGHRS and CDR2 YFSETQ. J gave up 8 bases and V 3 bases, and 6 bases lay outside the gene matches. The CDR3 is made up of 16 amino acids. The DNA of the CDR3 is TGCGCCAGCAGCTCGGGACAGGGGGCCTGGGATTCACCCCTCCACTTT. Its protein is CASSSGQGAWDSPLHF.

The chain links TRBV4-1 to TRBJ1-1; 7 bases match TRBD1. There are 15 residues in the CDR3. CDR1 is MGHRA, CDR2 YSYEKL, per germline. With 4 bases clipped from V and 3 bases from J, the junction kept 8 bases outside the gene matches. CDR3 bases: TGCGCCAGCAGCCGAATCCGACAGGGCGACACTGAAGCTTTCTTT. Amino acids: CASSRIRQGDTEAFF.

The chain has TRBV12-3 or TRBV12-4 and TRBJ1-5; 10 bases map to TRBD1. The CDR3 loop spans 13 amino acids. V was clipped by 4 bases and J by 6 bases; unmatched bases: 0. CDR3 coding DNA: TGTGCCAGCAGTTGGGACAGGGGTCAGCCCCAGCATTTT. Protein product: CASSWDRGQPQHF.

The chain employs TRBV6-1 and TRBJ2-3, with TRBD1 identical over 9 bases. The trim removed 6 bases at V and 1 base at J, leaving 11 bases unmatched. CDR3 length equals 17 residues. The germline V gene encodes CDR1 MNHNS and CDR2 SASEGT. The CDR3 DNA reads as TGTGCCAGCAGCGAACAGACTGGGGACAGGGGCACAGATACGCAGTATTTT. Translating gives CASSEQTGDRGTDTQYF.

The table lists this clone with a few counts. The chain couples TRBV19 to TRBJ1-1; a weak D match, TRBD1 (5 bases). Deletions cut 3 bases from V and 1 base from J, with 9 bases between. This CDR3 is built from 14 residues. The germline V gene encodes CDR1 LNHDA and CDR2 SQIVND (reference sequence). Written as DNA, the CDR3 is TGTGCCAGTAGTATTGACAGCCCGAACACTGAAGCTTTCTTT. Its protein is CASSIDSPNTEAFF.

The V call is TRBV7-2, the J call TRBJ2-7; D is perhaps TRBD2 (5 bases). Germline V gene sequence: CDR1 SGHTA, CDR2 FQGNSA. The CDR3 sequence is 15 residues long. V lost 5 bases to trimming and J lost 7 bases, with 21 bases between them. CDR3 DNA: TGTGCCAGCAGCCCCCAAGCGGAGGCCTCGCGAGAGCAGTACTTC. Translation gives CASSPQAEASREQYF.